This entry describes one TCR beta chain. The data derive from a study of cytomegalovirus exposure and HLA in healthy donors. Only in-frame clones appear in the TCRdb table, and some are missing; sequencing was by immunoSEQ multiplex PCR. The sample lists roughly 65,000 clones, 91% seen once, with about 3% in the top ten. In germline, CDR1 is LGHNA, CDR2 YSLEER. Trimming took off 4 bases at V and 2 bases at J, with 12 bases between the two ends. CDR3 length: 15 amino acids. Donors came from a validation cohort of 90 to 150 subjects, distinct from the first 666-subject cohort. Sequencing was performed on PBMCs. This receptor was taken from a man younger than 30 in good health and CMV-seronegative. This chain joins TRBV4-3 and TRBJ1-3; a weak D match, TRBD1 (5 bases). This CDR3 is CASSPQAGPGNTIYF. The CDR3 nucleotides are TGCGCCAGCAGCCCCCAGGCAGGGCCTGGAAACACCATATATTTT.